This T cell receptor beta chain came from a study of identifying expanded T cells in peripheral blood. Only in-frame clones appear in the TCRdb table, and some are missing; sequencing was by immunoSEQ multiplex PCR. The data show under 120,000 clones, approximately 90% seen once. CDR1 and CDR2 from the germline V gene are SGDLS and YYNGEE. Trimming left V 3 bases short and J 6 bases short, with 12 bases between. CDR3 size: 14 residues. The chain is built from TRBV9 and TRBJ2-2, with unresolved D. Sequencing was performed on blood. The source is a person aged 18-69 years in good health. The CDR3 sequence: CASSEETKAGELFF. In DNA, the CDR3 is TGTGCCAGCAGCGAGGAGACAAAGGCCGGGGAGCTGTTTTTT.